These T cell receptor beta chains were read from a single sample in a study of OX40 agonist ivuxolimab in advanced cancers. The method was immunoSEQ multiplex PCR; TCRdb's version includes in-frame clones alone and lacks a portion of them. This table has over 70,000 clones, 85% to 90% appearing once. The sequencing used CD4+ or CD8+ T cells sorted from blood, collected in a trial of the OX40 agonist ivuxolimab. The receptors originated from an adult with an advanced solid tumor such as melanoma, head and neck, liver or kidney cancer. Both conserved end residues are part of each CDR3. The order of the fields is J gene, clone size, D gene, V gene, CDR3 protein, CDR3 DNA. The D gene is left open where the match is weak. Clone size appears in some rows only: once, few, many, or a class for an expanded clone.

J gene: TRBJ1-4; clone size: .; D gene: .; V gene: TRBV7-9; CDR3 protein: CASSFPGNEKLFF; CDR3 DNA: TGTGCCAGCAGCTTCCCGGGTAATGAAAAACTGTTTTTT
J gene: TRBJ2-7; clone size: .; D gene: .; V gene: TRBV27; CDR3 protein: CASSLSPNHEQYF; CDR3 DNA: TGTGCCAGCAGTTTATCTCCTAACCACGAGCAGTACTTC
J gene: TRBJ2-1; clone size: .; D gene: .; V gene: TRBV5-1; CDR3 protein: CASSLSGFSEQFF; CDR3 DNA: TGCGCCAGCAGCTTATCCGGGTTCAGCGAGCAGTTCTTC
J gene: TRBJ2-4; clone size: .; D gene: .; V gene: TRBV4-1; CDR3 protein: CASSQMGENIQYF; CDR3 DNA: TGCGCCAGCAGCCAAATGGGGGAGAACATTCAGTACTTC
J gene: TRBJ2-4; clone size: .; D gene: TRBD2; V gene: TRBV7-9; CDR3 protein: CASSPAGGLAKNIQYF; CDR3 DNA: TGTGCCAGCAGCCCGGCGGGAGGACTAGCCAAAAACATTCAGTACTTC
J gene: TRBJ1-1; clone size: .; D gene: TRBD1; V gene: TRBV2; CDR3 protein: CASREFDRVFEAFF; CDR3 DNA: TGTGCCAGCAGGGAATTCGACAGGGTCTTTGAAGCTTTCTTT
J gene: TRBJ1-2; clone size: few; D gene: TRBD1; V gene: TRBV4-1; CDR3 protein: CASSPGTGGLGYTF; CDR3 DNA: TGCGCCAGCAGCCCTGGGACAGGGGGCTTGGGCTACACCTTC
J gene: TRBJ2-7; clone size: once; D gene: .; V gene: TRBV6-1; CDR3 protein: CASKVLSSYEQYF; CDR3 DNA: TGTGCCAGCAAGGTCCTGAGCTCCTACGAGCAGTACTTC
J gene: TRBJ1-1; clone size: once; D gene: .; V gene: TRBV7-3; CDR3 protein: CASSLGGGGTEAFF; CDR3 DNA: TGTGCCAGCAGCTTGGGAGGCGGGGGAACTGAAGCTTTCTTT
J gene: TRBJ2-1; clone size: .; D gene: .; V gene: TRBV6-6; CDR3 protein: CASSYGSAYNEQFF; CDR3 DNA: TGTGCCAGCAGTTACGGGTCGGCCTACAATGAGCAGTTCTTC
J gene: TRBJ2-7; clone size: .; D gene: TRBD1; V gene: TRBV30; CDR3 protein: CAWRDRSSYEQYF; CDR3 DNA: TGTGCCTGGAGGGACAGGAGCTCCTACGAGCAGTACTTC
J gene: TRBJ1-1; clone size: .; D gene: .; V gene: TRBV5-1; CDR3 protein: CASSLTENTEAFF; CDR3 DNA: TGCGCCAGCAGCTTAACCGAGAACACTGAAGCTTTCTTT
J gene: TRBJ2-2; clone size: .; D gene: .; V gene: TRBV27; CDR3 protein: CASSLYSTNTGELFF; CDR3 DNA: TGTGCCAGCAGTTTATATTCCACGAACACCGGGGAGCTGTTTTTT
J gene: TRBJ1-1; clone size: .; D gene: TRBD1; V gene: TRBV19; CDR3 protein: CASKTGGTEAFF; CDR3 DNA: TGTGCCAGTAAGACAGGGGGGACTGAAGCTTTCTTT
J gene: TRBJ1-1; clone size: .; D gene: .; V gene: TRBV7-8; CDR3 protein: CASSRRGDTEAFF; CDR3 DNA: TGTGCCAGCAGCAGACGGGGAGACACTGAAGCTTTCTTT
J gene: TRBJ2-7; clone size: .; D gene: TRBD1; V gene: TRBV19; CDR3 protein: CASSEPRDRGGEQYF; CDR3 DNA: TGTGCCAGTAGTGAACCCCGGGACAGGGGTGGCGAGCAGTACTTC
J gene: TRBJ2-5; clone size: .; D gene: TRBD1; V gene: TRBV7-9; CDR3 protein: CASSVRQGVETQYF; CDR3 DNA: TGTGCCAGCAGCGTAAGACAGGGGGTAGAGACCCAGTACTTC
J gene: TRBJ2-7; clone size: .; D gene: TRBD1; V gene: TRBV15; CDR3 protein: CATSRGTGDVNEQYF; CDR3 DNA: TGTGCCACCAGCAGAGGGACAGGGGATGTAAACGAGCAGTACTTC
J gene: TRBJ2-1; clone size: .; D gene: .; V gene: TRBV6-1; CDR3 protein: CASIELVGNNEQFF; CDR3 DNA: TGTGCCAGCATAGAACTAGTTGGGAACAATGAGCAGTTCTTC
J gene: TRBJ2-7; clone size: .; D gene: .; V gene: TRBV7-2; CDR3 protein: CASSPVSGNYEQYF; CDR3 DNA: TGTGCCAGCAGCCCCGTATCCGGGAACTACGAGCAGTACTTC
J gene: TRBJ2-4; clone size: many; D gene: .; V gene: TRBV5-1; CDR3 protein: CASSLAGAENIQYF; CDR3 DNA: TGCGCCAGCAGCTTGGCAGGGGCAGAAAACATTCAGTACTTC
J gene: TRBJ2-1; clone size: .; D gene: TRBD2; V gene: TRBV27; CDR3 protein: CASTGGASGRAEQFF; CDR3 DNA: TGTGCCAGCACGGGAGGGGCTAGCGGGAGGGCCGAGCAGTTCTTC
J gene: TRBJ1-5; clone size: once; D gene: .; V gene: TRBV12-1; CDR3 protein: CARTHSNGPGRRIYQPQHF; CDR3 DNA: TGTGCCAGAACCCATTCTAACGGACCGGGACGGAGAATATATCAGCCCCAGCATTTT
J gene: TRBJ2-1; clone size: once; D gene: TRBD2; V gene: TRBV11-2; CDR3 protein: CASSLLAGGPGNEQFF; CDR3 DNA: TGTGCCAGCAGCCTACTAGCGGGAGGGCCGGGGAATGAGCAGTTCTTC
J gene: TRBJ2-1; clone size: .; D gene: .; V gene: TRBV6-1; CDR3 protein: CASSEGGRLDEQFF; CDR3 DNA: TGTGCCAGCAGTGAAGGGGGCCGTTTAGATGAGCAGTTCTTC
J gene: TRBJ2-1; clone size: .; D gene: .; V gene: TRBV11-2; CDR3 protein: CASSLDKGLGEYNEQFF; CDR3 DNA: TGTGCCAGCAGCTTAGATAAGGGCCTAGGGGAGTACAATGAGCAGTTCTTC
J gene: TRBJ1-2; clone size: .; D gene: TRBD1; V gene: TRBV11-1; CDR3 protein: CASSHQGAYYGYTF; CDR3 DNA: TGTGCCAGCAGCCACCAGGGGGCGTACTATGGCTACACCTTC
J gene: TRBJ2-7; clone size: .; D gene: TRBD2; V gene: TRBV13; CDR3 protein: CASSLGTSGALYEQYF; CDR3 DNA: TGTGCCAGCAGCTTAGGGACTAGCGGGGCCTTATACGAGCAGTACTTC
J gene: TRBJ2-7; clone size: .; D gene: .; V gene: TRBV7-9; CDR3 protein: CASSPRSYEQYF; CDR3 DNA: TGTGCCAGCAGCCCGCGCAGCTACGAGCAGTACTTC
J gene: TRBJ1-1; clone size: .; D gene: .; V gene: TRBV4-1; CDR3 protein: CASSHPGGTEAFF; CDR3 DNA: TGCGCCAGCAGCCACCCCGGGGGGACTGAAGCTTTCTTT
J gene: TRBJ2-5; clone size: .; D gene: TRBD2; V gene: TRBV19; CDR3 protein: CASSFGVRGDETQYF; CDR3 DNA: TGTGCCAGTAGTTTCGGCGTGCGGGGGGACGAGACCCAGTACTTC
J gene: TRBJ2-3; clone size: medium-sized; D gene: TRBD1; V gene: TRBV18; CDR3 protein: CASSHTTGTGITDTQYF; CDR3 DNA: TGTGCCAGCTCACACACCACCGGGACAGGGATCACAGATACGCAGTATTTT
J gene: TRBJ2-2; clone size: once; D gene: .; V gene: TRBV2; CDR3 protein: CASIAGTGELFF; CDR3 DNA: TGTGCCAGCATAGCTGGAACCGGGGAGCTGTTTTTT
J gene: TRBJ2-7; clone size: .; D gene: .; V gene: TRBV2; CDR3 protein: CASSEYRHRLDEQYF; CDR3 DNA: TGTGCCAGCAGTGAATATAGACACCGCCTCGACGAGCAGTACTTC
J gene: TRBJ2-5; clone size: once; D gene: TRBD1; V gene: TRBV30; CDR3 protein: CAWREQGAGETQYF; CDR3 DNA: TGTGCCTGGAGGGAACAGGGGGCTGGGGAGACCCAGTACTTC
J gene: TRBJ2-2; clone size: .; D gene: .; V gene: TRBV7-9; CDR3 protein: CASPGHRSLGELFF; CDR3 DNA: TGTGCCAGCCCTGGCCACAGGAGCCTCGGGGAGCTGTTTTTT
J gene: TRBJ2-3; clone size: .; D gene: TRBD2; V gene: TRBV27; CDR3 protein: CASSPLLGSGDTDTQYF; CDR3 DNA: TGTGCCAGCAGTCCCCTCCTCGGTAGCGGGGACACAGATACGCAGTATTTT
J gene: TRBJ2-7; clone size: once; D gene: TRBD2; V gene: TRBV27; CDR3 protein: CASSSLASTYEQYF; CDR3 DNA: TGTGCCAGCAGTTCACTAGCGAGTACCTACGAGCAGTACTTC
J gene: TRBJ2-3; clone size: .; D gene: .; V gene: TRBV5-1; CDR3 protein: CASSLAWGTDTQYF; CDR3 DNA: TGCGCCAGCAGCTTGGCCTGGGGCACAGATACGCAGTATTTT
J gene: TRBJ2-2; clone size: once; D gene: .; V gene: TRBV19; CDR3 protein: CASRTGAGELFF; CDR3 DNA: TGTGCCAGTAGGACAGGCGCCGGGGAGCTGTTTTTT
J gene: TRBJ2-2; clone size: .; D gene: .; V gene: TRBV6-4; CDR3 protein: CASSDDYTGELFF; CDR3 DNA: TGTGCCAGCAGTGACGACTACACCGGGGAGCTGTTTTTT
J gene: TRBJ2-1; clone size: .; D gene: .; V gene: TRBV19; CDR3 protein: CASSTGLRGRRDEQFF; CDR3 DNA: TGTGCCAGTAGTACCGGTTTGAGGGGTAGGAGAGATGAGCAGTTCTTC
J gene: TRBJ2-7; clone size: .; D gene: .; V gene: TRBV14; CDR3 protein: CASSQVLGTSSYEQYF; CDR3 DNA: TGTGCCAGCAGCCAAGTTCTCGGGACTTCATCCTACGAGCAGTACTTC
J gene: TRBJ1-2; clone size: .; D gene: .; V gene: TRBV9; CDR3 protein: CASSPGQLHGYTF; CDR3 DNA: TGTGCCAGCTCCCCTGGGCAGCTCCATGGCTACACCTTC
J gene: TRBJ1-1; clone size: .; D gene: .; V gene: TRBV19; CDR3 protein: CAIETGNTEAFF; CDR3 DNA: TGTGCCATTGAGACAGGGAACACTGAAGCTTTCTTT
J gene: TRBJ2-5; clone size: .; D gene: .; V gene: TRBV5-1; CDR3 protein: CASSGTGRQETQYF; CDR3 DNA: TGCGCCAGCAGTGGGACCGGGAGACAAGAGACCCAGTACTTC
J gene: TRBJ2-5; clone size: .; D gene: .; V gene: TRBV9; CDR3 protein: CASSVDQWEETQYF; CDR3 DNA: TGTGCCAGCAGCGTAGACCAATGGGAGGAGACCCAGTACTTC
J gene: TRBJ2-7; clone size: few; D gene: TRBD1; V gene: TRBV7-8; CDR3 protein: CASSSLETGLTYEQYF; CDR3 DNA: TGTGCCAGCAGCTCTCTCGAGACAGGGCTAACCTACGAGCAGTACTTC
J gene: TRBJ2-2; clone size: once; D gene: .; V gene: TRBV19; CDR3 protein: CASSRQGSLSGELFF; CDR3 DNA: TGTGCCAGTAGTCGGCAGGGGAGTTTATCCGGGGAGCTGTTTTTT
J gene: TRBJ1-1; clone size: .; D gene: TRBD1; V gene: TRBV5-1; CDR3 protein: CASSRYRGFTTEAFF; CDR3 DNA: TGTGCCAGCAGCCGGTACAGGGGTTTTACCACTGAAGCTTTCTTT
J gene: TRBJ2-7; clone size: .; D gene: TRBD2; V gene: TRBV13; CDR3 protein: CASSSTGTSISPYEQYF; CDR3 DNA: TGTGCCAGCAGTTCAACCGGGACTAGCATAAGTCCCTACGAGCAGTACTTC
J gene: TRBJ2-1; clone size: once; D gene: .; V gene: TRBV27; CDR3 protein: CASSLDSNNEQFF; CDR3 DNA: TGTGCCAGCAGTCTGGACTCTAACAATGAGCAGTTCTTC